The present T cell receptor (beta chain) was sequenced within a study of prognosis after radiotherapy for stage I lung cancer. Across the whole study: All of the enrolled patients had stage I non-small cell lung cancer, and they joined between early 2018 and 2019. Each non-small cell lung cancer patient was deemed medically inoperable.

Germline V CDR1 and CDR2: SGHRS, YFSETQ. The CDR3 length is 13 residues. As regards this clonotype: It may be a read error: a sequence one base away is much more abundant.

The TCR beta CDR3 region was amplified from genomic DNA, with two rounds of multiplex PCR being used for the amplification. The first round of PCR was done with primers that matched each TRBV and TRBJ gene. TCRdb independently ran MiXCR on the multiplex PCR reads; one entry per CDR3 protein. The sample includes around 25,000 distinct CDR3 sequences, around 36% of them seen just once. Sequenced material: PBMCs, taken before or after stereotactic body radiation therapy (not recorded which). This TCR was recovered from a donor aged 50 or older with non-small cell lung cancer. This rearrangement joins TRBV5-1 to TRBJ1-1; D not resolved. The CDR3, as DNA: TGCGTCAGCAGCTTGGAGGGTGGGGCTGAAGCTTTCTTT. It translates to CVSSLEGGAEAFF.